This T cell receptor beta chain was profiled in a study of T-cell memory formation after mild COVID-19. General observations from the study: Certain responding clones were present in pre-infection memory, suggesting participation of cross-reactive memory.

The table lists this clonotype with a few counts. The antigen is undetermined. From the 5' RACE reads, TCRdb called clonotypes with MiXCR, one entry per CDR3 protein. The repertoire has 300,000 to 350,000 distinct CDR3 sequences, approximately 13% of them found once; the top ten carry about a fifth. Trimming left V 6 bases short and J 6 bases short, with 15 bases between. The CDR3 has 12 residues. CDR1 is SQVTM and CDR2 is ANQGSEA in the germline V gene. Sequencing was carried out using PBMCs or a T cell subset sorted from them (not recorded which). This sequence joins TRBV29-1 and TRBJ2-7; possibly TRBD2 for D (5 bases). This receptor was obtained from a man younger than 30 who had mild COVID-19 (a few samples of this study predate the infection). Cell type and time point are not known. The CDR3 sequence: CSVGGTSREQYF. In nucleotides, the CDR3 is TGCAGCGTCGGAGGCACATCGCGCGAGCAGTACTTC.